Below, 28 T cell receptor beta chains from the same sample are listed, as sequenced in a study of T cells after yellow fever vaccination. TCRdb passed the 5' RACE reads through MiXCR, listing each CDR3 protein once. The table has fewer than 350,000 distinct CDR3 sequences, 8.5% to 10% seen once; the top ten hold under 20%. Material: PBMCs, obtained on the day of the first yellow fever vaccination. The receptors originated from a man younger than 35 who received the YFV17D yellow fever vaccine.

This clonotype was counted a few times. CDR3 region: CASSPTSGVTGELFF. CDR3 in DNA: TGTGCCAGCAGCCCCACCAGCGGCGTCACCGGGGAGCTGTTTTTT. The chain couples TRBV5-6 to TRBJ2-2; a weak D match, TRBD2 (5 bases). Germline loops: CDR1 SGHDT, CDR2 YYEEEE. This CDR3 has 15 amino acids. V lost 4 bases to trimming and J lost 4 bases, with 14 bases between them.

The chain couples TRBV12-3 or TRBV12-4 to TRBJ1-1; D remains unclear. This CDR3 comprises 14 residues. V was pared by 3 bases and J by 10 bases, with 18 bases between. As DNA, the CDR3 is TGTGCCAGCAGTTTCTCGGTGTTGAAGGGTGGAGCTTTCTTT. Translated: CASSFSVLKGGAFF.

This clonotype was observed many times. CDR3 sequence: CATQSSGGHHLRDTQYF. CDR3 bases: TGTGCCACCCAGTCTAGCGGGGGGCACCATCTTCGAGATACGCAGTATTTT. The chain is built from TRBV6-2 or TRBV6-3 and TRBJ2-3; 11 nucleotides agree with TRBD2. Unmatched junction bases numbered 17, after V lost 10 bases and J lost 5 bases. The CDR3 length is 17 residues. Germline V gene lookup returns CDR1 MNHEY and CDR2 SVGEGT.

The sample holds a few counts of this clonotype. The chain carries TRBV7-8 and TRBJ2-5, with D possibly TRBD1 on 6 matching bases. The germline V and J ends were trimmed by 4 bases and 4 bases, with 16 bases remaining between them. From germline, CDR1 is SGHVS and CDR2 FQNEAQ. This CDR3 contains 15 residues. The CDR3 spells CASSSWTAPGETQYF. CDR3 in DNA: TGTGCCAGCAGCTCTTGGACAGCCCCGGGAGAGACCCAGTACTTC.

There are a few counts of this clonotype. This chain links TRBV20-1 with TRBJ1-2; TRBD1 agrees at 8 bases. V was clipped by 4 bases and J by 4 bases; unmatched bases: 8. Germline CDR1 and CDR2: DFQATT and SNEGSKA (reference sequence). The CDR3 has 14 amino acids. CDR3 coding DNA: TGCAGTGCTAAGGCTACAGGGGGGTTCTATGGCTACACCTTC. Amino acids: CSAKATGGFYGYTF.

There are a few counts of this clonotype. The chain carries TRBV20-1 and TRBJ2-3, with 9 bases fitting TRBD2. Germline lookup yields CDR1 DFQATT and CDR2 SNEGSKA (reference sequence). CDR3 length equals 14 residues. Trimming removed 5 bases from V and 2 bases from J; junction bases left unmatched: 5. CDR3 in DNA: TGCAGTGCTGAAAGCGGGGGGTTCACAGATACGCAGTATTTT. It translates to CSAESGGFTDTQYF.

The chain is built from TRBV18 and TRBJ1-2; D possibly corresponds to TRBD1 (6 bases). The ends were cut back, 4 bases at V and 4 bases at J, with 13 bases in the middle. CDR3 length: 14 residues. CDR1 and CDR2 from the germline V gene are KGHSH and LQKENI. In DNA form, the CDR3 reads TGTGCCAGCTCACTACAGGGTTTCTCCTATGGCTACACCTTC. This sequence encodes CASSLQGFSYGYTF.

Worth noting for this clonotype: At one boundary the junction diverges from the germline segment, which might be a read error. The J gene is TRBJ2-1, the V gene TRBV6-1; TRBD2 matches at 14 bases. The CDR3 runs 16 residues. Germline V lookup: CDR1 MNHNS, CDR2 SASEGT. The CDR3 DNA reads TGTGCCAACAGTCCAAGGCGAGGACTAGCGGGGGGTGAGCAGTTCTTC. Translation: CANSPRRGLAGGEQFF.

This clonotype was counted between two and nine times. The J gene is TRBJ2-5, the V gene TRBV24-1, with 8 bases fitting TRBD2. Germline assignment: CDR1 KGHDR and CDR2 SFDVKD. Losses at the gene ends were 4 bases for V and 0 bases for J; bases not matched to a gene: 9. The CDR3 totals 17 residues. CDR3 sequence (DNA): TGTGCCACCAGTGACCCCCGGGCAGCGGGGGACCAAGAGACCCAGTACTTC. Its protein is CATSDPRAAGDQETQYF.

The chain carries TRBV3-1 and TRBJ1-2; a weak D match, TRBD1 (5 bases). Trimming took 0 bases from V and 8 from J, leaving 16 bases between them. The CDR3 loop spans 15 amino acids. Germline lookup yields CDR1 LGHDT and CDR2 YNNKEL (reference sequence). The CDR3 nucleotides read TGTGCCAGCAGCCAAGAGATAGGGGCAGTCAGAGGCTACACCTTC. Encoded protein: CASSQEIGAVRGYTF.

There are a few counts of this clonotype. The V and J genes are TRBV6-2 or TRBV6-3 and TRBJ1-1, with D tentatively TRBD1 (5 bases). Trimming removed 2 bases at V and 0 bases at J, with 10 bases between. Per the germline V gene, CDR1 is MNHEY and CDR2 is SVGEGT. This CDR3 comprises 15 residues. The CDR3 nucleotides are TGTGCCAGCAGTTACCATGGGGCAGTGAACACTGAAGCTTTCTTT. This translates into CASSYHGAVNTEAFF.

The chain is built from TRBV5-1 and TRBJ1-6; 9 positions match TRBD1. Losses at the gene ends were 3 bases for V and 8 bases for J; bases not matched to a gene: 6. Germline-derived CDR1 and CDR2 are SGHRS and YFSETQ. This CDR3 is built from 15 residues. The CDR3 sequence is CASSYGWDRDSPLHF. The CDR3 DNA is TGCGCCAGCAGCTATGGCTGGGACAGGGATTCACCCCTCCACTTT.

The rearrangement links TRBV5-1 to TRBJ2-1; 11 bases align to TRBD2. J gave up 8 bases and V 2 bases, and 3 bases lay outside the gene matches. CDR3 length equals 14 residues. Germline V gene lookup returns CDR1 SGHRS and CDR2 YFSETQ. This CDR3 is CASSFLAGGDEQFF. Here the CDR3 DNA reads TGCGCCAGCAGCTTTCTAGCGGGGGGCGATGAGCAGTTCTTC. Full variable domain (rest looked up from reference TRBV5-1 and TRBJ2-1): KAGVTQTPRYLIKTRGQQVTLSCSPISGHRSVSWYQQTPGQGLQFLFEYFSETQRNKGNFPGRFSGRQFSNSRSEMNVSTLELGDSALYLCASSFLAGGDEQFFGPGTRLTVL.

As regards this clonotype: This clone may be a read error of a much larger clone one base away. DNA for the CDR3: TGTGCCAGCAGCCCCCGGCCCGGGGAGCTGTTTTTT. Translated: CASSPRPGELFF. The chain is built from TRBV7-2 and TRBJ2-2; D call uncertain. In germline, CDR1 is SGHTA, CDR2 FQGNSA. V lost 5 bases, J lost 6 bases, and 7 bases lay in between. This CDR3 has 12 amino acids.

The rearrangement uses TRBV18 and TRBJ2-7; either TRBD1 or TRBD2 may supply D (5 bases each). Trimming took off 4 bases at V and 2 bases at J, with 18 bases between the two ends. Germline V CDR1 and CDR2: KGHSH, LQKENI. CDR3 length: 16 residues. Here the CDR3 DNA reads TGTGCCAGCTCACTGAATACCGGGACGGGGACCTACGAGCAGTACTTC. This gives the protein CASSLNTGTGTYEQYF.

The table lists this clonotype with many counts. The chain couples TRBV5-1 to TRBJ1-1, with D possibly being TRBD1 (6 bases). V lost 2 bases to trimming and J lost 7 bases, with 12 bases between them. The CDR3 sequence is 13 residues long. CDR1 and CDR2 (germline): SGHRS, YFSETQ. Here the CDR3 reads CASSLGGADEAFF. CDR3 DNA: TGCGCCAGCAGCTTAGGGGGGGCGGATGAAGCTTTCTTT.

This chain links TRBV2 with TRBJ2-1; 10 positions match TRBD1. This CDR3 comprises 14 residues. The V segment lost 9 bases and the J segment 3 bases; nucleotides outside the gene matches: 5. Germline V gives CDR1 SNHLY, CDR2 FYNNEI. The CDR3 nucleotides read TGTGCCAGAACCGGGACAGGGGTCTACAATGAGCAGTTCTTC. It yields the protein CARTGTGVYNEQFF. Filled out from reference TRBV2 and TRBJ2-1, the complete variable domain reads EPEVTQTPSHQVTQMGQEVILRCVPISNHLYFYWYRQILGQKVEFLVSFYNNEISEKSEIFDDQFSVERPDGSNFTLKIRSTKLEDSAMYFCARTGTGVYNEQFFGPGTRLTVL.

This clonotype was seen at least ten times. CDR3 loop: CSVNQGNTIYF. The DNA of the CDR3 is TGCAGCGTAAACCAGGGAAACACCATATATTTT. The rearrangement joins TRBV29-1 to TRBJ1-3; no reliable D call. This CDR3 contains 11 residues. Trimming shortened V by 6 bases and J by 4 bases, and 7 bases separated the two germline ends. The germline V gene has CDR1 SQVTM and CDR2 ANQGSEA.

This clonotype was counted at least ten times. The chain carries TRBV20-1 and TRBJ2-6, with 7 bases lining up with TRBD1. The CDR3 length is 14 residues. Germline CDR1 is DFQATT and CDR2 is SNEGSKA (reference sequence). Trimming removed 4 bases from V and 2 bases from J; junction bases left unmatched: 2. The CDR3 DNA reads TGCAGTGCTAACAGGGGACCTGGGGCCAACGTCCTGACTTTC. Translated, it gives CSANRGPGANVLTF.

The gene calls are TRBV4-2 and TRBJ1-2; D is ambiguous. Trimming removed 3 bases from V and 2 bases from J, with 4 bases in between. CDR3 length equals 12 residues. CDR1 and CDR2 (germline): LGHNA, YNFKEQ. The CDR3 DNA reads TGTGCCAGCAGCCATGGCAACTATGGCTACACCTTC. It is translated as CASSHGNYGYTF.

This clonotype was observed a few times. The chain links TRBV5-1 to TRBJ1-2, with D hard to call. V lost 2 bases, J lost 4 bases, and 15 bases lay in between. In germline, CDR1 is SGHRS, CDR2 YFSETQ. The CDR3 consists of 15 residues. This chain's CDR3 is CASSFNAGAIYGYTF. The CDR3 DNA reads as TGCGCCAGCAGCTTTAACGCCGGCGCGATCTATGGCTACACCTTC.

This clonotype has just one count. This rearrangement joins TRBV10-1 to TRBJ1-2, with D unresolved. V lost 3 bases and J lost 5, with 10 bases in between. The CDR3 spans 13 residues. Germline assignment: CDR1 WNHNN and CDR2 SYGVQD (reference sequence). As DNA, the CDR3 is TGCGCCAGCAGTGATAGTAATTTTTATGGCTACACCTTC. Protein sequence: CASSDSNFYGYTF.

V is TRBV9 and J is TRBJ2-1; 8 bases are a match to TRBD2. The CDR3 consists of 15 residues. J gave up 3 bases and V 5 bases, and 7 bases lay outside the gene matches. Per germline, CDR1 SGDLS and CDR2 YYNGEE. The CDR3 bases are TGTGCCAGCAGTCGGACGGGGGGGCTCTACAATGAGCAGTTCTTC. It yields the protein CASSRTGGLYNEQFF.

The V gene is TRBV25-1, the J gene TRBJ1-6; TRBD1 matches 8 bases. The CDR3 has 14 amino acids. Germline CDR1 and CDR2: MGHDK and SYGVNS. V was pared by 8 bases and J by 6 bases, with 6 bases of the junction left unmatched. CDR3 bases: TGTGCCAGCGCAGAGGACAGGGCTAATTCACCCCTCCACTTT. It encodes CASAEDRANSPLHF.

This clonotype was counted only a few times. This chain uses TRBV6-2 or TRBV6-3 with TRBJ2-2; D possibly corresponds to TRBD1 (6 bases). This CDR3 contains 16 residues. Germline CDR1 reads MNHEY; CDR2 reads SVGEGT. Trimming cost V 5 bases and J 10 bases, with 23 bases left between them. CDR3 nucleotide sequence: TGTGCCAGCAGTAACATTCGAAGGGACATTCGCGAGGAGCTGTTTTTT. It encodes CASSNIRRDIREELFF.

This clonotype was picked up a small number of times. The chain recombines TRBV7-8 with TRBJ2-1, with D perhaps TRBD1 or TRBD2 (7 bases each). V was trimmed by 5 bases and J by 9 bases, leaving 20 bases between them. Germline V CDR1 and CDR2: SGHVS, FQNEAQ. The CDR3 is made up of 15 amino acids. CDR3 coding DNA: TGTGCCAGCAGCCGGCTTACCTCAGGGGGGGGTGAGCAGTTCTTC. This translates into CASSRLTSGGGEQFF. The entire variable domain, with the rest obtained from reference TRBV7-8 and TRBJ2-1, is as follows: GAGVSQSPRYKVAKRGQDVALRCDPISGHVSLFWYQQALGQGPEFLTYFQNEAQLDKSGLPSDRFFAERPEGSVSTLKIQRTQQEDSAVYLCASSRLTSGGGEQFFGPGTRLTVL.

This clonotype was picked up a small number of times. The gene calls are TRBV5-1 and TRBJ2-5; 8 bases align to TRBD2. The germline gives CDR1 SGHRS, CDR2 YFSETQ. The CDR3 runs to 16 residues. V was clipped by 7 bases and J by 5 bases; unmatched bases: 16. The CDR3 spells CASAPGLVLSAETQYF. CDR3 in DNA: TGCGCCAGCGCACCGGGACTAGTATTGTCCGCCGAGACCCAGTACTTC. The full variable domain, its missing parts supplied by reference TRBV5-1 and TRBJ2-5, is KAGVTQTPRYLIKTRGQQVTLSCSPISGHRSVSWYQQTPGQGLQFLFEYFSETQRNKGNFPGRFSGRQFSNSRSEMNVSTLELGDSALYLCASAPGLVLSAETQYFGPGTRLLVL.

This clonotype was detected only a few times. The genes are TRBV11-1 and TRBJ2-6, with TRBD2 matching 14 bases. The CDR3 covers 19 residues. Germline V gene data show CDR1 as SGHAT and CDR2 as FQDESV (reference sequence). The V gene end was trimmed by 5 bases and the J gene end by 4 bases; junction bases not matched to a gene: 10. The CDR3 is CASSRGTSGRLLGANVLTF. CDR3 nucleotide sequence: TGTGCCAGCAGCAGGGGGACTAGCGGGAGACTCCTGGGGGCCAACGTCCTGACTTTC.